Each of the 22 T cell receptor beta chains below was sequenced from the same sample in a study of beta chain features in type 1 diabetes. The isolated RNA, all of it, was reverse transcribed, so expressed TCRB transcripts were what got sequenced. Sequencing was performed with immunoSEQ multiplex PCR; in TCRdb, only in-frame clones are kept and a portion is missing. The table records about 360,000 clones, roughly 12% of them present only once. The sample consisted of naive CD4+ T cells from blood. The receptors derive from a man younger than 35 in good health.

Only a few counts were recorded for this clone. The rearrangement joins TRBV19 to TRBJ2-7; maybe TRBD2 (6 bases). Per the germline V gene, CDR1 is LNHDA and CDR2 is SQIVND (reference sequence). Trimming cost V 8 bases and J 3 bases, with 17 bases left between them. This CDR3 comprises 14 residues. The CDR3 is CASGTSGGDYEQYF. CDR3 DNA: TGTGCCAGTGGTACCAGCGGAGGGGACTACGAGCAGTACTTC.

This chain links TRBV27 with TRBJ1-2; 7 bases map to TRBD1. There are 17 residues in the CDR3. Trimming cost V 3 bases and J 1 base; bases outside gene matches: 11. CDR1 is MNHEY and CDR2 is SMNVEV in the germline V gene (reference sequence). CDR3 sequence (DNA): TGTGCCAGCAGTTTCAAACTCCCGGGACAGTATAACTATGGCTACACCTTC. Protein: CASSFKLPGQYNYGYTF.

This clone has just a few counts. The chain uses TRBV30 and TRBJ2-7, with 7 positions matching TRBD2. Germline lookup yields CDR1 GTSNPN and CDR2 SVGIG (reference sequence). This CDR3 has 14 residues. V lost 2 bases to trimming and J lost 9 bases; unmatched junction nucleotides: 13. DNA of the CDR3: TGTGCCTGGAGTTTTAGCTCGGCGGGAGCGGGGCAGTACTTC. Translated, it gives CAWSFSSAGAGQYF.

This clone has a handful of counts. The chain employs TRBV5-4 and TRBJ2-7; TRBD2 aligns across 8 bases. Germline values: CDR1 SGHNT, CDR2 YYREEE (reference sequence). Trimming removed 4 bases from V and 6 bases from J; junction bases left unmatched: 6. The CDR3 covers 13 residues. The CDR3: CASSLLAGSEQYF. The DNA for the CDR3 is TGTGCCAGCAGCCTTCTAGCGGGTAGCGAGCAGTACTTC.

This rearrangement joins TRBV9 to TRBJ1-4; the D is unclear. CDR1 SGDLS and CDR2 YYNGEE come from the germline V gene. The CDR3 is made up of 14 amino acids. V was cut by 3 bases and J by 3 bases, with 9 bases left in between. The chain's CDR3 is CASSAGAANEKLFF. The CDR3 DNA reads TGTGCCAGCAGCGCCGGAGCGGCTAATGAAAAACTGTTTTTT.

This clone has only a few counts. The chain has TRBV7-2 and TRBJ2-7; TRBD2 matches at 10 bases. The CDR3 covers 15 residues. The J segment lost 4 bases and the V segment lost 5 bases, leaving 8 bases of the junction unmatched. CDR1 is SGHTA, CDR2 FQGNSA, per germline. The CDR3 bases are TGTGCCAGCAGCCCCCGGACTAGCGGCTTATACGAGCAGTACTTC. This encodes CASSPRTSGLYEQYF.

This clone turned up a few times. The rearrangement joins TRBV29-1 to TRBJ1-2; 8 nucleotides align to TRBD1. With V trimmed by 2 bases and J by 0 bases, 8 bases remained unmatched. The CDR3 totals 16 residues. The V gene's germline CDR1 is SQVTM and CDR2 ANQGSEA. In DNA, the CDR3 is TGCAGCGTTGAATTACAGGGGGGGCATTCTAACTATGGCTACACCTTC. It is translated as CSVELQGGHSNYGYTF.

The rearrangement links TRBV5-1 to TRBJ2-5; 8 bases are a match to TRBD1. The CDR3 covers 14 residues. In germline, CDR1 is SGHRS, CDR2 YFSETQ. V shed 5 bases, J shed 5 bases, and the junction held 8 bases outside the gene matches. The CDR3 spells CASSRAGGQETQYF. The CDR3 coding sequence is TGCGCCAGCAGTCGAGCAGGGGGCCAGGAGACCCAGTACTTC.

This rearrangement joins TRBV18 to TRBJ2-7, with TRBD2 matching over 15 bases. Germline V CDR1 and CDR2: KGHSH, LQKENI. V lost 2 bases to trimming and J lost 1 base; unmatched junction nucleotides: 6. There are 18 residues in the CDR3. The CDR3 coding sequence is TGTGCCAGCTCACCAGGGACTAGCGGGAGGATATTTTCCTACGAGCAGTACTTC. Protein: CASSPGTSGRIFSYEQYF.

This clone was seen a handful of times. Other nucleotide sequences from this sample produce the same CDR3. This chain links TRBV30 with TRBJ2-7; the D is unclear. The CDR3 extends over 11 amino acids. Deletions cut 3 bases from V and 4 bases from J, with 7 bases between. Per germline, CDR1 GTSNPN and CDR2 SVGIG (reference sequence). The CDR3 is CAWSASYEQYF. The CDR3 region has the DNA TGTGCCTGGAGCGCGAGTTACGAGCAGTACTTC.

There are a few counts of this clone. This sequence joins TRBV18 and TRBJ1-1, with 7 bases that match TRBD1. Germline CDR1 reads KGHSH; CDR2 reads LQKENI. This CDR3 has 15 residues. Trimming took 1 base from V and 2 from J; bases not matched to a gene: 4. Written as DNA, the CDR3 is TGTGCCAGCTCACCACTACGGGACAGTAACACTGAAGCTTTCTTT. Translation gives CASSPLRDSNTEAFF. The variable domain in full, with the rest retrieved from reference TRBV18 and TRBJ1-1, is NAGVMQNPRHLVRRRGQEARLRCSPMKGHSHVYWYRQLPEEGLKFMVYLQKENIIDESGMPKERFSAEFPKEGPSILRIQQVVRGDSAAYFCASSPLRDSNTEAFFGQGTRLTVV.

This clone showed up just a few times. The CDR3 DNA reads as TGTGCCAGCAGCTTAGGGCAGTACAATGAGCAGTTCTTC. It is translated as CASSLGQYNEQFF. The chain recombines TRBV11-1 with TRBJ2-1; D not certain. V shed 1 base and J shed 4 bases, with 5 bases lying between them. CDR3 size: 13 residues. Germline V gene data show CDR1 as SGHAT and CDR2 as FQDESV (reference sequence).

The chain has TRBV7-2 and TRBJ1-5; D may be TRBD1 (6 bases). This CDR3 contains 14 residues. The germline V gene has CDR1 SGHTA and CDR2 FQGNSA. Trimming took 5 bases from V and 9 from J, leaving 17 bases between them. The CDR3 is CASSEGVSWPPQHF. Here the CDR3 DNA reads TGTGCCAGCAGCGAGGGGGTCAGTTGGCCGCCCCAGCATTTT.

Only a few counts were recorded for this clone. The chain couples TRBV4-1 to TRBJ1-5; D perhaps matches TRBD1 (5 bases). CDR3 length: 16 amino acids. CDR1 is MGHRA, CDR2 YSYEKL, per germline. V lost 2 bases and J lost 0, with 11 bases in between. This CDR3 is CASSQRRQSSNQPQHF. The DNA for the CDR3 is TGCGCCAGCAGCCAAAGAAGACAGTCTAGCAATCAGCCCCAGCATTTT.

In this sample, this clone turned up a few times. The chain carries TRBV30 and TRBJ2-7; the match to TRBD1 covers 8 bases. This CDR3 spans 15 amino acids. Trimming took 3 bases from V and 4 from J; bases not matched to a gene: 11. The germline V gene encodes CDR1 GTSNPN and CDR2 SVGIG (reference sequence). CDR3 in DNA: TGTGCCTGGAGGTCCCCGCAGGGGGCGGGATACGAGCAGTACTTC. It encodes CAWRSPQGAGYEQYF.

Only a few counts were recorded for this clone. The chain employs TRBV28 and TRBJ1-2; D possibly corresponds to TRBD1 (6 bases). The CDR3 sequence is 12 residues long. Germline CDR1 and CDR2: MDHEN and SYDVKM. In DNA form, the CDR3 reads TGTGCTACCAGCAGGGGCACGCACGGCTACACCTTC. Amino acids: CATSRGTHGYTF.

The gene calls are TRBV30 and TRBJ2-2, with a weak D call TRBD2 (5 bases). CDR3 length: 16 amino acids. Trimming stripped 1 base from V and 4 bases from J, with 16 bases between. The germline V gene has CDR1 GTSNPN and CDR2 SVGIG (reference sequence). The DNA of the CDR3 is TGTGCCTGGAGTGCCCCACTTCCTGCGGGCACCGGGGAGCTGTTTTTT. This codes for CAWSAPLPAGTGELFF.

This chain connects TRBV29-1 to TRBJ1-1, with D hard to call. CDR1 is SQVTM and CDR2 is ANQGSEA in the germline V gene. This CDR3 comprises 12 residues. With 7 bases removed from V and 0 bases from J, the gap between germline ends came to 9 bases. CDR3 amino acids: CSAWAVNTEAFF. CDR3 in DNA: TGCAGCGCCTGGGCCGTGAACACTGAAGCTTTCTTT.

The sample holds a few counts of this clone. V gene TRBV30 combines with J gene TRBJ2-5; TRBD2 is a possible D gene (7 bases). Germline V gene data show CDR1 as GTSNPN and CDR2 as SVGIG (reference sequence). CDR3 size: 17 residues. Trimming removed 6 bases at V and 7 bases at J, with 30 bases between. The CDR3 here is CACLRGRAGAILGTQYF. The CDR3 DNA is TGTGCCTGCCTAAGGGGGAGGGCGGGGGCGATCCTGGGGACCCAGTACTTC.

This rearrangement joins TRBV27 to TRBJ1-5; D remains ambiguous. The CDR3 covers 16 residues. CDR1 and CDR2 (germline): MNHEY, SMNVEV (reference sequence). With 4 bases removed from V and 0 bases from J, the gap between germline ends came to 13 bases. CDR3 in amino acids: CASSSFPMYSNQPQHF. CDR3 sequence (DNA): TGTGCCAGCAGTTCTTTTCCTATGTATAGCAATCAGCCCCAGCATTTT.

This clone was seen a handful of times. The chain joins TRBV7-9 to TRBJ2-3, with 9 nucleotides matching TRBD2. The CDR3 is 17 residues long. With 2 bases clipped from V and 4 bases from J, the junction kept 10 bases outside the gene matches. Looked up from germline, CDR1 is SEHNR and CDR2 is FQNEAQ (reference sequence). The CDR3 DNA is TGTGCCAGCAGCTTAAGCGGGGGGCACCAGGCCGCAGATACGCAGTATTTT. Its translation is CASSLSGGHQAADTQYF.

The rearrangement links TRBV19 to TRBJ2-2, with 10 nucleotides matching TRBD2. The CDR3 totals 16 residues. Germline CDR1 LNHDA, CDR2 SQIVND (reference sequence). Unmatched junction bases numbered 11, after V lost 9 bases and J lost 4 bases. The CDR3 DNA reads as TGTGCCAGCCGAAAGCGGGAGGGCCTGGGCACCGGGGAGCTGTTTTTT. Encoded protein: CASRKREGLGTGELFF. The variable domain in full, completed from reference TRBV19 and TRBJ2-2, reads DGGITQSPKYLFRKEGQNVTLSCEQNLNHDAMYWYRQDPGQGLRLIYYSQIVNDFQKGDIAEGYSVSREKKESFPLTVTSAQKNPTAFYLCASRKREGLGTGELFFGEGSRLTVL.